Sequencing of this TCR beta chain was carried out in a study of neurological immune-mediated disorders. V gave up 7 bases and J gave up 5 bases, with 15 bases separating them. Looked up from germline, CDR1 is SGHRS and CDR2 is YFSETQ. The CDR3 runs 13 residues. Synthesis of cDNA was performed by 5'RACE using 10-nucleotide random UMIs. TCRdb re-called the 5' RACE reads with MiXCR, one entry per CDR3 protein. The table includes some 49,000 distinct CDR3 sequences, under 15% detected once. As for time point: longitudinal time-point 2. This clonotype showed up many times. Sequenced: PBMCs. This chain connects TRBV5-1 to TRBJ1-1; no clear D. This clonotype originated in a male donor with HTLV-1-associated myelopathy (HAM/TSP). The CDR3 DNA reads TGCGCCAGCGTCGCATTTGGGGAGACTGAAGCTTTCTTT. Translating it yields CASVAFGETEAFF.